These 25 T cell receptor beta chains were all obtained from the same sample, sequenced in a study of T cells expressing NK-cell markers. For each CDR3 protein, TCRdb gives one entry from its re-call of the 5' RACE reads, without DNA. In all, the sample yields some 440,000 distinct CDR3 sequences. Sequencing used blood T cells: a sorted CD56 or NKG2C T cell subset, CD4+ or CD8+ T cells, or bulk PBMC T cells (not recorded which). Receptors originate from a woman in her forties or fifties in good health.

The genes are TRBV24-1 and TRBJ2-2; no DNA is available, so the TRBD2 call from TCRdb remains unchecked. The CDR3 sequence is 14 residues long. Germline assignment: CDR1 KGHDR and CDR2 SFDVKD. The CDR3 sequence: CATSAEEGAGELFF.

The V and J genes are TRBV10-3 and TRBJ2-7. The CDR3 is 14 amino acids. Germline assignment: CDR1 ENHRY and CDR2 SYGVKD. CDR3 region: CAISEGSSVYEQYF.

V gene TRBV9 combines with J gene TRBJ2-1; TCRdb reports TRBD2, a call that lacks DNA to check it against. Germline CDR1 reads SGDLS; CDR2 reads YYNGEE. The CDR3 runs 14 residues. This CDR3 reads CASQRLAAYNEQFF.

The chain combines TRBV11-2 with TRBJ2-5; TCRdb outputs TRBD1, but without DNA this stays unchecked. In germline, CDR1 is SGHAT, CDR2 FQNNGV. The CDR3 is 14 amino acids. The CDR3 region is CASSSEGGRETQYF. Drawing the rest from reference TRBV11-2 and TRBJ2-5, the complete variable domain is EAGVAQSPRYKIIEKRQSVAFWCNPISGHATLYWYQQILGQGPKLLIQFQNNGVVDDSQLPKDRFSAERLKGVDSTLKIQPAKLEDSAVYLCASSSEGGRETQYFGPGTRLLVL.

V and J are TRBV9 and TRBJ2-2; without DNA, the TCRdb call of TRBD1 cannot be checked. The CDR3 covers 17 residues. Germline V gene sequence: CDR1 SGDLS, CDR2 YYNGEE. CDR3 amino acids: CASSVVTGQLNTGELFF.

This chain connects TRBV19 to TRBJ2-3; the TRBD2 assignment by TCRdb is unverifiable without DNA. Per germline, CDR1 LNHDA and CDR2 SQIVND (reference sequence). This CDR3 is built from 14 residues. The CDR3 loop reads CASSAGLLTDTQYF.

The rearrangement uses TRBV3-1 and TRBJ2-7; the TCRdb D gene call, TRBD2, has no DNA to confirm it. CDR3 length equals 14 residues. Germline V gene lookup returns CDR1 LGHDT and CDR2 YNNKEL (reference sequence). The CDR3 is CASSQLRGLSEQYF.

The chain carries TRBV5-1 and TRBJ2-3; TCRdb's D call, TRBD1, is unchecked because there is no DNA. CDR1 is SGHRS, CDR2 YFSETQ, per germline. The CDR3 totals 15 residues. The chain's CDR3 is CASTYGTGITDTQYF.

The chain recombines TRBV6-6 with TRBJ2-2; as DNA is missing, the TRBD2 call by TCRdb cannot be tested. CDR3 length: 15 amino acids. Germline assignment: CDR1 MNHNY and CDR2 SVGAGI (reference sequence). CDR3 sequence reads: CASSGTGPSTGELFF.

The gene calls are TRBV14 and TRBJ1-1; TCRdb's D call, TRBD1, is unchecked because there is no DNA. Looked up from germline, CDR1 is SGHDN and CDR2 is FVKESK. This CDR3 spans 16 amino acids. This CDR3 is CASSQAYRGSNTEAFF.

The J gene is TRBJ2-1, the V gene TRBV6-2 or TRBV6-3; TCRdb indicates TRBD2, and absent DNA this call remains unverified. This CDR3 contains 14 residues. Germline V CDR1 and CDR2: MNHEY, SVGEGT. The CDR3 reads CASNQRGTWNEQFF.

V is TRBV6-6 and J is TRBJ2-5; TCRdb returns TRBD2, unconfirmable since there is no DNA. The CDR3 loop spans 18 amino acids. Germline loops: CDR1 MNHNY, CDR2 SVGAGI (reference sequence). This CDR3 is CASSYQLAETQTRETQYF.

CDR3 amino acids: CASSYSPIRKTSSYNEQFF. This rearrangement joins TRBV6-5 to TRBJ2-1. The CDR3 has 19 amino acids. Germline V gene sequence: CDR1 MNHEY, CDR2 SVGAGI.

The V gene is TRBV20-1, the J gene TRBJ2-1. Per the germline V gene, CDR1 is DFQATT and CDR2 is SNEGSKA (reference sequence). This CDR3 region has 13 residues. This chain's CDR3 is CSLELGSYNEQFF.

The chain employs TRBV10-3 and TRBJ1-5. This CDR3 has 14 amino acids. CDR1 is ENHRY and CDR2 is SYGVKD in the germline V gene. The CDR3 here is CAIGPGGGNQPQHF.

CDR3 loop: CASSLGSPQETQYF. The chain employs TRBV7-9 and TRBJ2-5; TCRdb's D call, TRBD2, is unchecked because there is no DNA. The CDR3 runs to 14 residues. Germline V gene data show CDR1 as SEHNR and CDR2 as FQNEAQ (reference sequence).

This chain links TRBV5-1 with TRBJ2-1; TCRdb outputs TRBD2, but without DNA this stays unchecked. Germline values: CDR1 SGHRS, CDR2 YFSETQ. The CDR3 totals 15 residues. CDR3 in amino acids: CASTPTFAGGVEQFF. Together with reference TRBV5-1 and TRBJ2-1, the CDR3 gives the full variable domain: KAGVTQTPRYLIKTRGQQVTLSCSPISGHRSVSWYQQTPGQGLQFLFEYFSETQRNKGNFPGRFSGRQFSNSRSEMNVSTLELGDSALYLCASTPTFAGGVEQFFGPGTRLTVL.

This chain connects TRBV11-2 to TRBJ2-5; the TRBD1 assignment by TCRdb is unverifiable without DNA. The germline CDR1 and CDR2 sequences are SGHAT and FQNNGV. This CDR3 contains 20 residues. The CDR3 loop is CASSSWTGGPPTTAEETQYF.

This rearrangement joins TRBV7-3 to TRBJ2-4; no DNA is available, so the TRBD1 call from TCRdb remains unchecked. The CDR3 extends over 12 amino acids. In germline, CDR1 is SGHTA, CDR2 FQGTGA. CDR3 sequence: CASASGKHIQYF.

The chain joins TRBV9 to TRBJ2-1; TCRdb's D call, TRBD1, is unchecked because there is no DNA. Germline values: CDR1 SGDLS, CDR2 YYNGEE. The CDR3 has 16 amino acids. The CDR3 protein is CASSVDWAGVLNEQFF.

The V gene is TRBV6-5, the J gene TRBJ2-7. The CDR3 consists of 12 residues. Germline lookup yields CDR1 MNHEY and CDR2 SVGAGI. The CDR3 sequence is CASSNVGTLQYF.

The rearrangement links TRBV11-2 to TRBJ2-1; TCRdb picks TRBD2, but there is no DNA to check that call. The CDR3 is 13 amino acids. Germline CDR1 SGHAT, CDR2 FQNNGV. The CDR3 protein is CASRELVGNEQFF.

The V call is TRBV5-1, the J call TRBJ1-1. The germline V gene encodes CDR1 SGHRS and CDR2 YFSETQ. This CDR3 has 14 amino acids. CDR3 protein: CASSGVRGGAEAFF. The full variable domain, with the rest looked up from reference TRBV5-1 and TRBJ1-1, is KAGVTQTPRYLIKTRGQQVTLSCSPISGHRSVSWYQQTPGQGLQFLFEYFSETQRNKGNFPGRFSGRQFSNSRSEMNVSTLELGDSALYLCASSGVRGGAEAFFGQGTRLTVV.

This chain links TRBV5-8 with TRBJ1-5. CDR3 length: 15 residues. The germline V gene has CDR1 SGHTS and CDR2 YDEGEE. CDR3: CASGLGDLRNQPQHF.

This chain links TRBV14 with TRBJ1-3. The CDR3 totals 12 residues. Germline CDR1 is SGHDN and CDR2 is FVKESK. The CDR3 here is CASSQQGNTIYF.